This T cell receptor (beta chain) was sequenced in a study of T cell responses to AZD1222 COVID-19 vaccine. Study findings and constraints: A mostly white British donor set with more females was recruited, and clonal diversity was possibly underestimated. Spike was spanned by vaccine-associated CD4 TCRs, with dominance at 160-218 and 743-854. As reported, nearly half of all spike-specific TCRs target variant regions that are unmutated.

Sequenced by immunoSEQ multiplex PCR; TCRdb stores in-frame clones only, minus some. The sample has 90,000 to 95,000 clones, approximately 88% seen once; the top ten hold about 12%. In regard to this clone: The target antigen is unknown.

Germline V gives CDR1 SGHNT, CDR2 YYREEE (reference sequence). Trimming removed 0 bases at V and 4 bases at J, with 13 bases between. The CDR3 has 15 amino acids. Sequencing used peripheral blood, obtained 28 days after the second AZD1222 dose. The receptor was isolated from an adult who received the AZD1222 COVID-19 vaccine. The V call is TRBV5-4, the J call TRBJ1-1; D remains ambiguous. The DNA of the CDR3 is TGTGCCAGCAGCTTGGAACCCCGGCAAGGCACTGAAGCTTTCTTT. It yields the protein CASSLEPRQGTEAFF. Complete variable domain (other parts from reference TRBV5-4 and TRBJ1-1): ETGVTQSPTHLIKTRGQQVTLRCSSQSGHNTVSWYQQALGQGPQFIFQYYREEENGRGNFPPRFSGLQFPNYSSELNVNALELDDSALYLCASSLEPRQGTEAFFGQGTRLTVV.